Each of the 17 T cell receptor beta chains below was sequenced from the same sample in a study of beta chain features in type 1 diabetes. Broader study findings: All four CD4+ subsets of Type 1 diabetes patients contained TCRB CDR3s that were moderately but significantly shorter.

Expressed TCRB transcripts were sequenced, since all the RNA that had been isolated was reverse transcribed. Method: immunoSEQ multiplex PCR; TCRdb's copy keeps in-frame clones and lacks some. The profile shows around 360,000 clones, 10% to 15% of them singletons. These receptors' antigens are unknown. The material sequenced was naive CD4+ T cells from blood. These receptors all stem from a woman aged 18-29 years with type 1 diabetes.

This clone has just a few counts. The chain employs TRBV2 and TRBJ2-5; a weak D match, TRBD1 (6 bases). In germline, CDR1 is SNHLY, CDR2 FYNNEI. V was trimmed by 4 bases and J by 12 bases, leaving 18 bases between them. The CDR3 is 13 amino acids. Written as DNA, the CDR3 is TGTGCCAGCAGTGCCTTTGAGGCAAGGGACAAGTACTTC. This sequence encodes CASSAFEARDKYF. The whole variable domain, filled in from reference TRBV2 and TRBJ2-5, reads EPEVTQTPSHQVTQMGQEVILRCVPISNHLYFYWYRQILGQKVEFLVSFYNNEISEKSEIFDDQFSVERPDGSNFTLKIRSTKLEDSAMYFCASSAFEARDKYFGPGTRLLVL.

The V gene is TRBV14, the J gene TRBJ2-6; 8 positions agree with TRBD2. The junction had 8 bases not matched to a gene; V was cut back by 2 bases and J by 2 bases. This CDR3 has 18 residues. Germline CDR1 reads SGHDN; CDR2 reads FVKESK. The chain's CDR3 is CASSQKPGRVPGANVLTF. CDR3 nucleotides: TGTGCCAGCAGCCAAAAGCCCGGGAGGGTGCCTGGGGCCAACGTCCTGACTTTC.

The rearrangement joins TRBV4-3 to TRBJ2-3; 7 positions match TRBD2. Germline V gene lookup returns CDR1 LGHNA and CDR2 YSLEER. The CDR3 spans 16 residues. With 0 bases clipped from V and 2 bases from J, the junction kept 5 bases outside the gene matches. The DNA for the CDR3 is TGCGCCAGCAGCCAAGAGGGCGGGAGATACACAGATACGCAGTATTTT. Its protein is CASSQEGGRYTDTQYF.

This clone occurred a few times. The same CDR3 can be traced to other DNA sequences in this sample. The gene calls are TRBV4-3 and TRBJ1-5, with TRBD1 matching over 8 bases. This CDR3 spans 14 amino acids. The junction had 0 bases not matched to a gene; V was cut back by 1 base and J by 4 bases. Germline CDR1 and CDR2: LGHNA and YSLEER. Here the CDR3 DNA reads TGCGCCAGCAGCCAAGGACAGGGGAATCAGCCCCAGCATTTT. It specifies CASSQGQGNQPQHF.

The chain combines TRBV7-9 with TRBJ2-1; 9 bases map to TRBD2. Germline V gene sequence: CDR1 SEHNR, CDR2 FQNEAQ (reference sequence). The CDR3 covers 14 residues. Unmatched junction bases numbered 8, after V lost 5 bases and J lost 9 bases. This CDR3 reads CASSTSGLPGEQFF. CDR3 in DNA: TGTGCCAGCAGCACTAGCGGGTTGCCGGGTGAGCAGTTCTTC. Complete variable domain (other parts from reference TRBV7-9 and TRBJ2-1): DTGVSQNPRHKITKRGQNVTFRCDPISEHNRLYWYRQTLGQGPEFLTYFQNEAQLEKSRLLSDRFSAERPKGSFSTLEIQRTEQGDSAMYLCASSTSGLPGEQFFGPGTRLTVL.

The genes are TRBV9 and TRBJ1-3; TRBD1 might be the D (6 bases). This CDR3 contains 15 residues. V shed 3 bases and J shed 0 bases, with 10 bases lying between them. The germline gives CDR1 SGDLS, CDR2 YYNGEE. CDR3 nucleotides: TGTGCCAGCAGCGGAGGGGACAACTCTGGAAACACCATATATTTT. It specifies CASSGGDNSGNTIYF.

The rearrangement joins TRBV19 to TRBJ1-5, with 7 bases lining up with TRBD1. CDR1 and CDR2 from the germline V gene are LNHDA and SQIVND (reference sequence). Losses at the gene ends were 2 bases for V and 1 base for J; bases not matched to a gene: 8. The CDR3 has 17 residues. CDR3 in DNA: TGTGCCAGTAGTATAAGTTCAGGGGGAATCAGCAATCAGCCCCAGCATTTT. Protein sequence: CASSISSGGISNQPQHF.

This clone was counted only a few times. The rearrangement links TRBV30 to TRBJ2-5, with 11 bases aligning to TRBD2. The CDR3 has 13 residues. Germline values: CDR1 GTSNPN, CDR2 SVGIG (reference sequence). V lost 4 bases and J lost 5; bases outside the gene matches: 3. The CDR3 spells CAWTSGRLETQYF. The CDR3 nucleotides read TGTGCCTGGACTAGCGGGAGGTTGGAGACCCAGTACTTC.

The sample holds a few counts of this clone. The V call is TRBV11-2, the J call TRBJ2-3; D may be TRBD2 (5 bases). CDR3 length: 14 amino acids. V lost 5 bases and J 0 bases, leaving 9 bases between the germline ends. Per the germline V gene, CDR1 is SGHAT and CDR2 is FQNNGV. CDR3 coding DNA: TGTGCCAGCAGCCCCGGACTGAGCACAGATACGCAGTATTTT. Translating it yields CASSPGLSTDTQYF.

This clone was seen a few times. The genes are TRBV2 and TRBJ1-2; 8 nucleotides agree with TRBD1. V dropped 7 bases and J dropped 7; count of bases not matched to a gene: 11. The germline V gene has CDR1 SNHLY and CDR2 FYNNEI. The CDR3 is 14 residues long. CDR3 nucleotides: TGTGCCAGCAATGGGGGACAGGTTGACGGTGGCTACACCTTC. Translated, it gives CASNGGQVDGGYTF.

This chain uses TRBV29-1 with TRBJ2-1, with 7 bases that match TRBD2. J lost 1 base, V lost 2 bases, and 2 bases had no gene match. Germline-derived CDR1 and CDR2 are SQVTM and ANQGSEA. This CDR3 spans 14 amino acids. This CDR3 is CSVEWGGSYNEQFF. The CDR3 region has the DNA TGCAGCGTTGAATGGGGGGGATCCTACAATGAGCAGTTCTTC.

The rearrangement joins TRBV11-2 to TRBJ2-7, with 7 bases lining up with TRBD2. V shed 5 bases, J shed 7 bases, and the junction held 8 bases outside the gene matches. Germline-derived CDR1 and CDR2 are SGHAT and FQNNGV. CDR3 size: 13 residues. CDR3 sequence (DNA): TGTGCCAGCAGCCCGTTACGGCGGGAGGAGCAGTACTTC. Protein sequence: CASSPLRREEQYF.

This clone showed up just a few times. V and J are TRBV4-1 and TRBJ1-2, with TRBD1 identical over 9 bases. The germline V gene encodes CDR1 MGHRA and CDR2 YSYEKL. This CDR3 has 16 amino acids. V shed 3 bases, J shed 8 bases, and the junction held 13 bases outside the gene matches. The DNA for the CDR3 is TGCGCCAGCAGCCAGCCAACAGGGGGCTCTGGGCGCGGCTACACCTTC. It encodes CASSQPTGGSGRGYTF.

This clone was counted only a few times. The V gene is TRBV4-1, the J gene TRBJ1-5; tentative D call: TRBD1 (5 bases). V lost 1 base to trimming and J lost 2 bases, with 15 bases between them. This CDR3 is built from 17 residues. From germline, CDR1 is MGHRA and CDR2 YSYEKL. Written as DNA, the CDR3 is TGCGCCAGCAGCCAAGCCCTACAGGCCTTGGGCAATCAGCCCCAGCATTTT. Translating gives CASSQALQALGNQPQHF.

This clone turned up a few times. CDR3 sequence (DNA): TGCGCCAGCAGCCAAGAGATCCCGAGGGCCAAAAACATTCAGTACTTC. Its translation: CASSQEIPRAKNIQYF. The chain recombines TRBV4-3 with TRBJ2-4; no clear D gene. Germline CDR1 and CDR2: LGHNA and YSLEER. CDR3 length: 16 residues. V shed 0 bases and J shed 1 base, with 10 bases lying between them.

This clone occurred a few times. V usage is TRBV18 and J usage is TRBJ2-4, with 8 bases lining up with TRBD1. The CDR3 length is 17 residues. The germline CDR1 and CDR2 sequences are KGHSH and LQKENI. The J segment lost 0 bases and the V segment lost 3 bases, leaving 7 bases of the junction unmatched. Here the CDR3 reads CASSPTGQAIAKNIQYF. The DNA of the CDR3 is TGTGCCAGCTCACCCACGGGACAGGCCATAGCCAAAAACATTCAGTACTTC.

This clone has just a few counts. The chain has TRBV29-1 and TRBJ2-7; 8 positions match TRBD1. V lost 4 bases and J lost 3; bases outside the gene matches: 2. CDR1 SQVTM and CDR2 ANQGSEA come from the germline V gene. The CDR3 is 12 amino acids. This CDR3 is CSVGDRNYEQYF. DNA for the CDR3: TGCAGCGTTGGGGACAGGAACTACGAGCAGTACTTC.